This T cell receptor beta chain is drawn from a study of regulatory and conventional T cells in RAG deficiency. Germline trimming cut 0 bases from V and 0 bases from J; bases unmatched to any gene: 10. This CDR3 comprises 19 residues. Germline CDR1 SGHVS, CDR2 FNYEAQ. TCRdb's copy holds only in-frame clones and misses some; the assay was immunoSEQ multiplex PCR. This sample has under 35,000 clones, with around 90% found just once. A further study also used this sample, focusing on regulatory T cells. That study adds: Amplification used 52 TRBV primers and 13 TRBJ primers.

The chain uses TRBV7-6 and TRBJ2-7, with 11 bases identical to TRBD2. Sample: CD8+ T cells sorted from blood. The receptor was derived from a human donor in good health. For the CDR3, the DNA is TGTGCCAGCAGCTTAGCGGTAGGGGGACTAGCGGTGAGCTCCTACGAGCAGTACTTC. Translating gives CASSLAVGGLAVSSYEQYF. Looking up the rest from reference TRBV7-6 and TRBJ2-7 gives the full variable domain: GAGVSQSPRYKVTKRGQDVALRCDPISGHVSLYWYRQALGQGPEFLTYFNYEAQQDKSGLPNDRFSAERPEGSISTLTIQRTEQRDSAMYRCASSLAVGGLAVSSYEQYFGPGTRLTVT.